The clone carrying this T cell receptor (beta chain) has more than one count but fewer than ten. Its antigen is still unknown. The data stem from a study of T-cell reconstitution after alpha-beta-depleted transplantation in children. Study findings and constraints: Some patients' high day-60 TCRbeta diversity was traced to surviving recipient T cells and thymic progenitors. Several hundred expanded graft clones reportedly were the source of alpha-beta T cells about two months after transplant.

Trimming removed 3 bases from V and 1 base from J; junction bases left unmatched: 5. CDR1 is KGHSH and CDR2 is LQKENI in the germline V gene. There are 15 residues in the CDR3. Unique molecular identifiers were built into the TCRbeta library. TCRdb called the PCR reads again in MiXCR, with one record for every CDR3 protein. Here the sample spans approximately 130,000 distinct CDR3 sequences, about 9.6% being singletons. Sequenced here: PBMCs, mostly from graft donor cells, sampled 180 days after TCRalphabeta/CD19-depleted stem cell transplant. The clonotype comes from a girl in the first two years of life who had a stem cell transplant for combined immunodeficiency, so the T cells may come from the graft donor. The chain recombines TRBV18 with TRBJ1-2; 7 bases are shared with TRBD1. The CDR3 bases are TGTGCCAGCTCACCCGACAGGGTTCTTAACTATGGCTACACCTTC. This sequence encodes CASSPDRVLNYGYTF.